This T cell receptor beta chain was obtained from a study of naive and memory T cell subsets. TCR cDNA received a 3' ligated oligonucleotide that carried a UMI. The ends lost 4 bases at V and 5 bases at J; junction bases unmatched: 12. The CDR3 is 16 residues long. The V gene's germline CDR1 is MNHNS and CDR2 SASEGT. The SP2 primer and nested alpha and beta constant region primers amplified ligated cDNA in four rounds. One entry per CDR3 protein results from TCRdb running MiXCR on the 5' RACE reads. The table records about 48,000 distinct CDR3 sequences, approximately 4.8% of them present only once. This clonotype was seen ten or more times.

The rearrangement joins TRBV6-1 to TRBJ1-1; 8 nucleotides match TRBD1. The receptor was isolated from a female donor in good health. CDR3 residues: CASSAGQGAIWTEAFF. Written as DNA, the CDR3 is TGTGCCAGCAGTGCTGGGCAGGGGGCAATCTGGACTGAAGCTTTCTTT.